This TCR beta chain was observed in a study of T cells in Graves' hyperthyroidism and ophthalmopathy. Amplification of TCR beta CDR3 regions was performed using RNA transcripts as template. HTBI primers were used for first-round RT-PCR of the TCR CDR3. TCRdb re-analysed the multiplex PCR reads in MiXCR, keeping a single row per CDR3 protein. The data hold nearly 750,000 distinct CDR3 sequences, with roughly 32% observed a single time. This clonotype was seen a few times. Its antigen is not identified. CDR1 and CDR2 (germline): SEHNR, FQNEAQ (reference sequence). The V end was cut by 5 bases, the J end by 3 bases, with 14 bases between. This CDR3 is built from 14 residues. General observations from the study: A model using 13 V-J features told ophthalmopathy apart from stable hyperthyroidism.

The gene calls are TRBV7-9 and TRBJ2-7; D gene uncertain. This TCR came from a woman aged 40 to 50 with Graves' hyperthyroidism. The specimen sequenced was blood. Here the CDR3 reads CASSPTSWVYEQYF. The CDR3 coding sequence is TGTGCCAGCAGCCCGACATCCTGGGTCTACGAGCAGTACTTC.